One and the same sample provided the 5 T cell receptor beta chains below, sequenced in a study of T cell repertoires in cytomegalovirus infection. TCRdb recomputed calls from the reads with MiXCR, one row per CDR3 protein. Here the sample spans approximately 750,000 distinct CDR3 sequences, 35% to 40% being singletons. Sequencing input: PBMCs. These TCRs come from a human donor in good health (CMV status not recorded). Some clones in this sample may be carry-over from other donors' samples.

Turning to this clonotype: In this CDR3 the conserved last residue, phenylalanine or tryptophan, is missing, so a read error is likely. The chain combines TRBV2 with TRBJ2-1; 13 nucleotides match TRBD2. V lost 8 bases to trimming and J lost 6 bases; unmatched junction nucleotides: 7. Per germline, CDR1 SNHLY and CDR2 FYNNEI. CDR3 length: 15 amino acids. The CDR3 coding sequence is TGTGCCAGCCCCCTGCGGACTAGCGGGAGCAATGAGCAGTTCTTA. Amino acids: CASPLRTSGSNEQFL.

The chain carries TRBV12-3 or TRBV12-4 and TRBJ1-3; 11 bases are shared with TRBD1. CDR3 length: 17 amino acids. Trimming at V came to 4 bases and at J to 4 bases, leaving 9 bases not matched to a gene. CDR3 nucleotides: TGTGCCAGCAGTTCCTCGAGGACAGGGGGCTGGGGAAACACCATATATTTT. Translation gives CASSSSRTGGWGNTIYF.

The CDR3 sequence: CASTGAARHTQYF. The CDR3 DNA sequence: TGTGCCAGTACGGGGGCCGCGCGGCATACGCAGTATTTT. The V gene is TRBV19, the J gene TRBJ2-3; the D gene could be TRBD1 or TRBD2 (6 bases each). CDR3 length equals 13 residues. The germline CDR1 and CDR2 sequences are LNHDA and SQIVND (reference sequence). V lost 7 bases, J lost 7 bases, and 15 bases lay in between.

This clonotype was seen only a few times. The V and J genes are TRBV7-6 and TRBJ2-3, with a possible D match to TRBD1 (5 bases). Between the trimmed V and J ends, which lost 5 bases and 2 bases, there was a span of 14 bases. The CDR3 length is 15 residues. The germline V gene has CDR1 SGHVS and CDR2 FNYEAQ. Written as DNA, the CDR3 is TGTGCCAGCAGCCCAAACGACAGATTCACAGATACGCAGTATTTT. Encoded protein: CASSPNDRFTDTQYF.

V and J are TRBV7-3 and TRBJ2-2; the D gene is possibly TRBD2 (7 bases). V was trimmed by 1 base and J by 6 bases, leaving 12 bases between them. Germline loops: CDR1 SGHTA, CDR2 FQGTGA. The CDR3 has 15 amino acids. The CDR3 nucleotides read TGTGCCAGCAGCTTAAACGGGGGGCGAGCCGGGGAGCTGTTTTTT. Protein product: CASSLNGGRAGELFF.